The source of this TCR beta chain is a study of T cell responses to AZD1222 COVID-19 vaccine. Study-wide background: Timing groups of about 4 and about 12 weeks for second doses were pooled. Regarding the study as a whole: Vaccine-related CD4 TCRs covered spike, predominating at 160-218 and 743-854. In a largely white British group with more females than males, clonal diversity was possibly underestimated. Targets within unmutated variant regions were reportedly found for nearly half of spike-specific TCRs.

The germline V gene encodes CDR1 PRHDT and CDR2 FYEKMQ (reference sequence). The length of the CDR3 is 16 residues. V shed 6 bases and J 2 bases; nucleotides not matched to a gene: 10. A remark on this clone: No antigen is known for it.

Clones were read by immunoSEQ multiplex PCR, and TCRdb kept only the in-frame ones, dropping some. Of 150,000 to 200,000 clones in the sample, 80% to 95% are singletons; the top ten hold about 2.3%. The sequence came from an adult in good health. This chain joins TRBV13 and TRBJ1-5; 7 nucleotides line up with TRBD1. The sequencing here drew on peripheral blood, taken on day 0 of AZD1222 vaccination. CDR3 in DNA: TGTGCCAGCAGTTTTCAACAGGGGATTGGCAATCAGCCCCAGCATTTT. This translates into CASSFQQGIGNQPQHF.